This entry lists 18 T cell receptor beta chains sequenced from one sample in a study of blood T cell repertoires in COVID-19 (dated by TCRdb to 2020 to 2021). Receptors were amplified or captured by the immunoSEQ multiplex PCR assay. The clones in this table, taken by TCRdb from immuneACCESS, are in-frame only. Not every clone is retained; where verified, under half of the shortfall comes from an unresolved V gene, and the cause of the rest is unknown. In this sample the table shows more than 150,000 clones, roughly four fifths of which occur a single time. Of the sample, about 5.5% falls within the top ten clones. Specimen: peripheral blood. The receptors come from a woman in her 30s with acute or convalescent COVID-19.

This clone came up a few times. The chain couples TRBV2 to TRBJ1-5; D not certain. V was clipped by 6 bases and J by 0 bases, with 21 bases between them. The length of the CDR3 is 18 residues. Looked up from germline, CDR1 is SNHLY and CDR2 is FYNNEI. The CDR3 here is CASSQPSFGEASNQPQHF. The DNA for the CDR3 is TGTGCCAGCAGCCAACCATCGTTCGGGGAAGCTAGCAATCAGCCCCAGCATTTT.

The chain carries TRBV24-1 and TRBJ2-3; D possibly corresponds to TRBD2 (6 bases). Trimming shortened V by 9 bases and J by 0 bases, and 12 bases separated the two germline ends. CDR1 is KGHDR and CDR2 is SFDVKD in the germline V gene. The length of the CDR3 is 14 residues. CDR3 protein: CATAGGTSTDTQYF. CDR3 nucleotides: TGTGCCACCGCTGGCGGGACTAGCACAGATACGCAGTATTTT.

This chain uses TRBV7-3 with TRBJ2-1; 15 bases align to TRBD2. The CDR3 length is 16 residues. Germline V gene lookup returns CDR1 SGHTA and CDR2 FQGTGA. After removal of 5 bases from V and 6 bases from J, the junction contained 5 bases not matched to a gene. This CDR3 is CASSPQGLAGGNEQFF. CDR3 nucleotide sequence: TGTGCCAGCAGCCCCCAGGGACTAGCGGGGGGCAATGAGCAGTTCTTC.

The chain has TRBV12-3 or TRBV12-4 and TRBJ2-1; 7 bases are a match to TRBD2. Trimming removed 5 bases from V and 6 bases from J; junction bases left unmatched: 4. The CDR3 spans 13 residues. Written as DNA, the CDR3 is TGTGCCAGCAGTGTGACTAGCAGCAATGAGCAGTTCTTC. Its translation is CASSVTSSNEQFF.

This clone has only one observation. CDR3: CASRLPGQPNYGYTF. The CDR3 DNA reads as TGTGCCAGCAGGTTGCCGGGACAGCCTAACTATGGCTACACCTTC. The chain joins TRBV7-9 to TRBJ1-2, with TRBD1 identical over 7 bases. Trimming at V came to 6 bases and at J to 0 bases, leaving 7 bases not matched to a gene. The CDR3 covers 15 residues. CDR1 is SEHNR, CDR2 FQNEAQ, per germline (reference sequence). The full variable domain, its missing parts supplied by reference TRBV7-9 and TRBJ1-2, is DTGVSQNPRHKITKRGQNVTFRCDPISEHNRLYWYRQTLGQGPEFLTYFQNEAQLEKSRLLSDRFSAERPKGSFSTLEIQRTEQGDSAMYLCASRLPGQPNYGYTFGSGTRLTVV.

The chain carries TRBV3-1 (or the pseudogene TRBV3-2) and TRBJ1-4; no definite D call. V was shortened by 4 bases and J by 0 bases, with 6 bases between the two germline ends. The CDR3 has 14 residues. Germline V gene sequence: CDR1 LGHDT, CDR2 YNNKEL (reference sequence). The CDR3 is CASSRGPTNEKLFF. The CDR3 DNA reads as TGTGCCAGCAGCCGAGGGCCAACTAATGAAAAACTGTTTTTT.

V is TRBV6-2 or TRBV6-3 and J is TRBJ2-7, with a weak D call TRBD2 (5 bases). Trimming shortened V by 3 bases and J by 4 bases, and 19 bases separated the two germline ends. Germline CDR1 is MNHEY and CDR2 is SVGEGT. This CDR3 has 16 residues. The CDR3 loop reads CASSYTPSSGGYEQYF. CDR3 nucleotide sequence: TGTGCCAGCAGTTATACTCCCTCAAGCGGCGGGTACGAGCAGTACTTC.

V and J are TRBV28 and TRBJ1-3; maybe TRBD1 (5 bases). V shed 5 bases and J shed 2 bases, with 13 bases lying between them. The CDR3 contains 15 residues. Germline CDR1 MDHEN, CDR2 SYDVKM. CDR3 nucleotides: TGTGCCAGCAGTGCTAACCCAGGGACTGGAAACACCATATATTTT. Translation gives CASSANPGTGNTIYF.

V is TRBV4-2 and J is TRBJ2-3; 7 bases align to TRBD2. The CDR3 runs to 17 residues. The V gene's germline CDR1 is LGHNA and CDR2 YNFKEQ. With V trimmed by 4 bases and J by 4 bases, 14 bases remained unmatched. In DNA form, the CDR3 reads TGTGCCAGCAGCCCCCCGGTCGAGCGGGCGGGGGCAGATACGCAGTATTTT. Translating gives CASSPPVERAGADTQYF.

This rearrangement joins TRBV7-9 to TRBJ2-1; 8 nucleotides agree with TRBD2. CDR1 SEHNR and CDR2 FQNEAQ come from the germline V gene (reference sequence). This CDR3 contains 18 residues. V dropped 5 bases and J dropped 5; count of bases not matched to a gene: 17. CDR3 sequence: CASSQGDRPSGQHNEQFF. Written as DNA, the CDR3 is TGTGCCAGCAGCCAGGGAGACCGGCCTAGCGGGCAACACAATGAGCAGTTCTTC.

The genes are TRBV9 and TRBJ2-5; the match to TRBD2 covers 10 bases. The V gene end was trimmed by 3 bases and the J gene end by 5 bases; junction bases not matched to a gene: 16. The CDR3 runs 18 residues. Looked up from germline, CDR1 is SGDLS and CDR2 is YYNGEE. The CDR3 region is CASSAGEMSGGAWETQYF. The CDR3 coding sequence is TGTGCCAGCAGCGCGGGTGAAATGAGCGGGGGGGCCTGGGAGACCCAGTACTTC.

The chain's CDR3 is CASSQSRNTGELFF. Here the CDR3 DNA reads TGTGCCAGCAGCCAATCCAGGAACACCGGGGAGCTGTTTTTT. V is TRBV6-6 and J is TRBJ2-2; no clear D. This CDR3 comprises 14 residues. In germline, CDR1 is MNHNY, CDR2 SVGAGI (reference sequence). V lost 6 bases, J lost 1 base, and 9 bases lay in between.

This clone was seen a single time. The rearrangement uses TRBV28 and TRBJ2-7; D remains unclear. The ends were cut back, 1 base at V and 3 bases at J, with 19 bases in the middle. Germline values: CDR1 MDHEN, CDR2 SYDVKM. The CDR3 contains 17 residues. In nucleotides, the CDR3 is TGTGCCAGCAGTTTATCTAACTCCCTGTATTTTGGCTACGAGCAGTACTTC. Its protein is CASSLSNSLYFGYEQYF.

V is TRBV2 and J is TRBJ2-3, with TRBD2 matching 7 bases. This CDR3 is built from 17 residues. The ends lost 0 bases at V and 1 base at J; junction bases unmatched: 7. The germline CDR1 and CDR2 sequences are SNHLY and FYNNEI. CDR3 in amino acids: CASSEAVAGPRTDTQYF. CDR3 nucleotides: TGTGCCAGCAGTGAAGCGGTAGCGGGCCCCCGCACAGATACGCAGTATTTT.

This chain connects TRBV10-1 to TRBJ2-7; possible D gene TRBD1, 6 bases. The V gene's germline CDR1 is WNHNN and CDR2 SYGVQD (reference sequence). The V end lost 0 bases, the J end lost 0 bases, and 9 bases lay between the germline ends. The CDR3 has 15 residues. DNA of the CDR3: TGCGCCAGCAGTGAGTCAAAGGACAGCTCCTACGAGCAGTACTTC. Residues: CASSESKDSSYEQYF.

This chain links TRBV5-1 with TRBJ2-5, with 12 bases lining up with TRBD2. Germline CDR1 and CDR2: SGHRS and YFSETQ. Trimming removed 3 bases from V and 3 bases from J; junction bases left unmatched: 3. The CDR3 spans 15 residues. CDR3: CASSWTSGAKETQYF. The CDR3 DNA follows: TGCGCCAGCAGCTGGACTAGCGGGGCAAAAGAGACCCAGTACTTC.

This chain connects TRBV11-2 to TRBJ2-7, with D possibly being TRBD2 (6 bases). Trimming removed 1 base at V and 2 bases at J, with 12 bases between. The CDR3 loop spans 15 amino acids. Germline loops: CDR1 SGHAT, CDR2 FQNNGV. The CDR3 region has the DNA TGTGCCAGCAGCTTAGTCGGAGGGGCACCCTACGAGCAGTACTTC. It yields the protein CASSLVGGAPYEQYF.

The chain employs TRBV28 and TRBJ2-4; D is possibly TRBD2 (5 bases). Germline V gene lookup returns CDR1 MDHEN and CDR2 SYDVKM. V lost 6 bases, J lost 2 bases, and 17 bases lay in between. This CDR3 contains 16 residues. Here the CDR3 reads CASSPSGSGTKNIQYF. The DNA for the CDR3 is TGTGCCAGCAGCCCCTCGGGGAGTGGAACCAAAAACATTCAGTACTTC.